The rows below give T cell receptor beta chains drawn from one sample of a study of cytomegalovirus exposure and HLA in healthy donors. Sequenced by immunoSEQ multiplex PCR; TCRdb stores in-frame clones only, minus some. Among 150,000 to 200,000 clones, about 90% were seen once, and the ten largest hold over 0.2%. Sequenced material: PBMCs. The receptors here all came from a girl under three years old in good health and CMV-seronegative. Both conserved end residues are part of each CDR3. The D gene is left open where the match is weak. Clone size, where shown, is once, few, many, or a class for clones that have expanded.

J gene: TRBJ1-1; V gene: TRBV30; clone size: .; D gene: .; CDR3 protein: CAWSVMGGPMNTEAFF; CDR3 DNA: TGTGCCTGGAGTGTAATGGGGGGACCAATGAACACTGAAGCTTTCTTT
J gene: TRBJ1-2; V gene: TRBV6-7; clone size: .; D gene: TRBD1; CDR3 protein: CASSYSTGAGCGYTF; CDR3 DNA: TGTGCCAGCAGTTACTCGACAGGGGCCGGGTGTGGCTACACCTTC
J gene: TRBJ1-6; V gene: TRBV6-4; clone size: .; D gene: TRBD1; CDR3 protein: CASSPTGNSPLHF; CDR3 DNA: TGTGCCAGCAGTCCGACAGGGAATTCACCCCTCCACTTT
J gene: TRBJ2-2; V gene: TRBV11-3; clone size: .; D gene: TRBD1; CDR3 protein: CASSSQGAGELFF; CDR3 DNA: TGTGCCAGCAGCTCACAGGGGGCCGGGGAGCTGTTTTTT
J gene: TRBJ1-3; V gene: TRBV27; clone size: .; D gene: TRBD1; CDR3 protein: CASSRQGAGNTIYF; CDR3 DNA: TGTGCCAGCAGTCGACAGGGGGCCGGAAACACCATATATTTT
J gene: TRBJ2-2; V gene: TRBV6-1; clone size: few; D gene: .; CDR3 protein: CASSEDQATNTGELFF; CDR3 DNA: TGTGCCAGCAGTGAAGATCAGGCGACGAACACCGGGGAGCTGTTTTTT
J gene: TRBJ1-1; V gene: TRBV6-1; clone size: .; D gene: .; CDR3 protein: CASSEFQEAFF; CDR3 DNA: TGTGCCAGCAGTGAATTCCAGGAAGCTTTCTTT
J gene: TRBJ1-2; V gene: TRBV7-2; clone size: once; D gene: .; CDR3 protein: CASTFGGGGGVPHGYTF; CDR3 DNA: TGTGCCAGCACCTTTGGGGGGGGCGGTGGGGTTCCCCATGGCTACACCTTC
J gene: TRBJ2-3; V gene: TRBV5-4; clone size: .; D gene: .; CDR3 protein: CASSLDFQGTDTQYF; CDR3 DNA: TGTGCCAGCAGCTTGGACTTTCAGGGCACAGATACGCAGTATTTT
J gene: TRBJ1-4; V gene: TRBV5-4; clone size: .; D gene: .; CDR3 protein: CASSLEAGFNEKLFF; CDR3 DNA: TGTGCCAGCAGCTTGGAGGCAGGCTTTAATGAAAAACTGTTTTTT
J gene: TRBJ2-1; V gene: TRBV5-4; clone size: .; D gene: TRBD1; CDR3 protein: CARSSGQNSYNEQFF; CDR3 DNA: TGTGCCCGCAGCTCGGGACAGAACTCCTACAATGAGCAGTTCTTC
J gene: TRBJ2-7; V gene: TRBV4-2; clone size: .; D gene: .; CDR3 protein: CASSQFSGNSYEQYF; CDR3 DNA: TGTGCCAGCAGCCAATTCAGCGGAAACTCCTACGAGCAGTACTTC
J gene: TRBJ2-5; V gene: TRBV5-1; clone size: few; D gene: .; CDR3 protein: CASSLSRGRGTQETQYF; CDR3 DNA: TGCGCCAGCAGCTTGTCGCGGGGGCGGGGGACACAAGAGACCCAGTACTTC
J gene: TRBJ2-3; V gene: TRBV30; clone size: once; D gene: TRBD2; CDR3 protein: CAWSFSGSATQYF; CDR3 DNA: TGTGCCTGGAGTTTCAGCGGGAGCGCCACGCAGTATTTT
J gene: TRBJ1-3; V gene: TRBV4-1; clone size: .; D gene: .; CDR3 protein: CASSQAGALSGNTIYF; CDR3 DNA: TGCGCCAGCAGCCAAGCAGGCGCGCTCTCTGGAAACACCATATATTTT
J gene: TRBJ1-1; V gene: TRBV29-1; clone size: .; D gene: TRBD1; CDR3 protein: CSVVGDSRNTEAFF; CDR3 DNA: TGCAGCGTAGTAGGGGACAGTAGGAACACTGAAGCTTTCTTT
J gene: TRBJ2-7; V gene: TRBV7-2; clone size: .; D gene: TRBD2; CDR3 protein: CASTRGAGGPVEQYF; CDR3 DNA: TGTGCCAGCACCCGCGGCGCGGGAGGACCCGTCGAGCAGTACTTC
J gene: TRBJ2-3; V gene: TRBV4-3; clone size: .; D gene: .; CDR3 protein: CASSPGLRPDTQYF; CDR3 DNA: TGCGCCAGCAGCCCCGGGTTGCGACCAGATACGCAGTATTTT
J gene: TRBJ2-2; V gene: TRBV5-1; clone size: .; D gene: .; CDR3 protein: CASSLRGGTGELFF; CDR3 DNA: TGCGCCAGCAGCTTGAGAGGAGGCACCGGGGAGCTGTTTTTT
J gene: TRBJ2-3; V gene: TRBV7-2; clone size: once; D gene: TRBD2; CDR3 protein: CASTLGAGEADTQYF; CDR3 DNA: TGTGCCAGCACTCTCGGAGCGGGAGAGGCAGATACGCAGTATTTT
J gene: TRBJ1-1; V gene: TRBV29-1; clone size: .; D gene: .; CDR3 protein: CSVEDTTGGRRAFF; CDR3 DNA: TGCAGCGTTGAAGATACGACGGGGGGCCGGCGAGCTTTCTTT
J gene: TRBJ2-3; V gene: TRBV15; clone size: .; D gene: TRBD2; CDR3 protein: CATSVKYGAGGPDTQYF; CDR3 DNA: TGTGCCACCAGCGTGAAATACGGAGCGGGGGGCCCAGATACGCAGTATTTT
J gene: TRBJ1-2; V gene: TRBV5-6; clone size: .; D gene: .; CDR3 protein: CASSLGPDYGYTF; CDR3 DNA: TGTGCCAGCAGCTTGGGGCCAGACTATGGCTACACCTTC
J gene: TRBJ2-1; V gene: TRBV30; clone size: .; D gene: TRBD1; CDR3 protein: CAWRTRTGYNEQFF; CDR3 DNA: TGTGCCTGGAGGACTCGGACAGGCTACAATGAGCAGTTCTTC
J gene: TRBJ2-1; V gene: TRBV27; clone size: .; D gene: TRBD1; CDR3 protein: CASSFILGQGTHEQFF; CDR3 DNA: TGTGCCAGCAGTTTTATTCTGGGACAGGGGACCCATGAGCAGTTCTTC
J gene: TRBJ2-5; V gene: TRBV7-3; clone size: .; D gene: .; CDR3 protein: CASSPPRRGETQYF; CDR3 DNA: TGTGCCAGCAGCCCCCCCCGGCGAGGGGAGACCCAGTACTTC
J gene: TRBJ2-2; V gene: TRBV10-3; clone size: .; D gene: .; CDR3 protein: CATHRAGNTGELFF; CDR3 DNA: TGTGCCACCCACAGGGCGGGGAACACCGGGGAGCTGTTTTTT
J gene: TRBJ2-7; V gene: TRBV6-1; clone size: .; D gene: .; CDR3 protein: CASSYEQYF; CDR3 DNA: TGTGCCAGCTCCTACGAGCAGTACTTC
J gene: TRBJ2-1; V gene: TRBV20-1; clone size: .; D gene: .; CDR3 protein: CSARRAAEQFF; CDR3 DNA: TGCAGTGCTAGACGAGCGGCAGAGCAGTTCTTC
J gene: TRBJ2-7; V gene: TRBV7-2; clone size: .; D gene: TRBD1; CDR3 protein: CASSARDRGFYEQYF; CDR3 DNA: TGTGCCAGCAGCGCCCGGGACAGGGGATTCTACGAGCAGTACTTC
J gene: TRBJ1-1; V gene: TRBV19; clone size: .; D gene: .; CDR3 protein: CASSYRLWGRKDTEAFF; CDR3 DNA: TGTGCCAGTAGTTATCGTCTCTGGGGGCGCAAGGACACTGAAGCTTTCTTT
J gene: TRBJ2-1; V gene: TRBV11-2; clone size: .; D gene: .; CDR3 protein: CASSLQGPLSYNEQFF; CDR3 DNA: TGTGCCAGCAGCTTACAGGGGCCTCTCTCCTACAATGAGCAGTTCTTC
J gene: TRBJ2-3; V gene: TRBV29-1; clone size: .; D gene: .; CDR3 protein: CSVLAGGDTQYF; CDR3 DNA: TGCAGCGTATTAGCCGGGGGAGATACGCAGTATTTT
J gene: TRBJ2-7; V gene: TRBV25-1; clone size: .; D gene: TRBD2; CDR3 protein: CASSEFGTSGSGYEQYF; CDR3 DNA: TGTGCCAGCAGTGAATTTGGGACTAGCGGGAGTGGCTACGAGCAGTACTTC
J gene: TRBJ2-7; V gene: TRBV6-1; clone size: .; D gene: .; CDR3 protein: CASSEGVPGFSYEQYF; CDR3 DNA: TGTGCCAGCAGTGAAGGTGTTCCGGGTTTCTCCTACGAGCAGTACTTC
J gene: TRBJ2-5; V gene: TRBV18; clone size: .; D gene: .; CDR3 protein: CASSPPRETQYF; CDR3 DNA: TGTGCCAGCTCACCACCGAGAGAGACCCAGTACTTC
J gene: TRBJ1-5; V gene: TRBV19; clone size: .; D gene: .; CDR3 protein: CASVDRRLGINQPQHF; CDR3 DNA: TGTGCCAGTGTCGACAGGCGCTTGGGGATTAATCAGCCCCAGCATTTT